This T cell receptor (beta chain) is from a study of T cells in women clearing cervical HPV infection. Study-wide background: Case blood was drawn a median approximately 160 days after lesion detection. Study observations and caveats: TRBV6-7 relative abundance averaged about 0.1% in cases and 0.16% in controls.

The CDR3 sequence is 17 residues long. In germline, CDR1 is SNHLY, CDR2 FYNNEI. As for this clone: What it binds is unknown. Coverage ceases 3 residues before the CDR3 finishes, and the germline J gene fills in the end.

Assay used: immunoSEQ multiplex PCR; TCRdb lists only in-frame clones, some missing. In all, the sample yields under 45,000 clones. The sample consisted of blood buffy coat. This chain connects TRBV2 to TRBJ2-3; D unclear. This receptor was obtained from a woman between 18 and 70 years old with a cervical HPV16 infection that either progressed to CIN3+ or cleared (not recorded which). Partial CDR3 DNA: TGTGCCAGCAGTGAAGCGCTTCAGAGATATAGCAATCAGCCG. Protein: CASSEALQRYSNQP. The complete CDR3 reads CASSEALQRYSNQPQYF.